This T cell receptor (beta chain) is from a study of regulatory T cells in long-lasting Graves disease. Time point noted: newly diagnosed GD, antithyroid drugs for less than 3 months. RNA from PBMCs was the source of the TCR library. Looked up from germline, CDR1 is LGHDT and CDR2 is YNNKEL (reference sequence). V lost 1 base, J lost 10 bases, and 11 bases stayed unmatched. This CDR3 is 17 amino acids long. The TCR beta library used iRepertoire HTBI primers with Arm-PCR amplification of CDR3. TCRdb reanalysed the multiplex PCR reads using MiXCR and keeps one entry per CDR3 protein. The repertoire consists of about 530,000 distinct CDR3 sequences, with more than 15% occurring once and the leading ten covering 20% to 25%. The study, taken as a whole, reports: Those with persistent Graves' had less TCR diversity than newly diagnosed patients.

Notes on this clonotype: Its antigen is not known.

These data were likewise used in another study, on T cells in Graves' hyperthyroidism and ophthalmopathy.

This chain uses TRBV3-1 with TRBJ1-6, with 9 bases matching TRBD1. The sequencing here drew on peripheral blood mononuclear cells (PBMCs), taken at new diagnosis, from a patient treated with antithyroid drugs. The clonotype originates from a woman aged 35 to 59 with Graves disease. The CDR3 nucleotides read TGTGCCAGCAGCCAAGGCGGTACCGGGACAGGGAACTCACCCCTCCACTTT. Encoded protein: CASSQGGTGTGNSPLHF.